The T cell receptor (beta chain) under discussion was sequenced for a study of control samples from healthy donors and cancer patients. The CDR3 spans 13 residues. V was trimmed by 7 bases and J by 6 bases, leaving 17 bases between them. From germline, CDR1 is SQVTM and CDR2 ANQGSEA. Sequencing was performed with immunoSEQ multiplex PCR; in TCRdb, only in-frame clones are kept and a portion is missing. The table lists about 85,000 clones, approximately 88% of them singletons. The chain joins TRBV29-1 to TRBJ2-3; D perhaps matches TRBD2 (5 bases). Sequencing was done on a sample of blood. This receptor was obtained from a woman in her sixties or seventies in good health. Here the CDR3 DNA reads TGCAGCGCCCAATATGGCCCGGGGGATACGCAGTATTTT. Amino acid sequence: CSAQYGPGDTQYF.